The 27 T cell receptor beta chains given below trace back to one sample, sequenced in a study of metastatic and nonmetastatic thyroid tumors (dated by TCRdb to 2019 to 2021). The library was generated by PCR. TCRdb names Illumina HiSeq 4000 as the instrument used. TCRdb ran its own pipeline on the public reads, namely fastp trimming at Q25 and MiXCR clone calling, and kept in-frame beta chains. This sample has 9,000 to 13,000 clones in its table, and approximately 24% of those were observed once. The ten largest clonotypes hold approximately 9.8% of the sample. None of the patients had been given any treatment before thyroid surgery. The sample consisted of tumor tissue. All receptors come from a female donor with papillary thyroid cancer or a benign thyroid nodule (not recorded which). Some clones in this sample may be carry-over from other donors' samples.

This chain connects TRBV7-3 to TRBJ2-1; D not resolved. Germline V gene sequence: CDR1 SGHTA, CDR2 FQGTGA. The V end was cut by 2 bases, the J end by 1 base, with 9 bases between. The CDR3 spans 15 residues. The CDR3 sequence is CASSLGLGSYNEQFF. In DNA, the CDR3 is TGTGCCAGCAGCTTAGGGCTGGGATCCTACAATGAGCAGTTCTTC.

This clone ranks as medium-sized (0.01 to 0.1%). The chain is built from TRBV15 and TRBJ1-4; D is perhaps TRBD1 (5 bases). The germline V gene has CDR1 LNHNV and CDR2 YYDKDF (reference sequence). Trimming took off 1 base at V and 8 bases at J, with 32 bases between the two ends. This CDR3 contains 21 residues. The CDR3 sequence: CATSRVDRPRFHLGAGEKLFF. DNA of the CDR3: TGTGCCACCAGCAGAGTAGACCGCCCACGCTTCCATTTAGGGGCAGGAGAAAAACTGTTTTTT.

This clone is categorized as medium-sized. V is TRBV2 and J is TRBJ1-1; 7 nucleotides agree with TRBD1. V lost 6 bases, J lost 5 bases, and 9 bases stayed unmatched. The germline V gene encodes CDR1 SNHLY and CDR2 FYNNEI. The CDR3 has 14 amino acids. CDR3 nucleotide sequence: TGTGCCAGCAGGATGACAGGGTGGGGAACTGAAGCTTTCTTT. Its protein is CASRMTGWGTEAFF.

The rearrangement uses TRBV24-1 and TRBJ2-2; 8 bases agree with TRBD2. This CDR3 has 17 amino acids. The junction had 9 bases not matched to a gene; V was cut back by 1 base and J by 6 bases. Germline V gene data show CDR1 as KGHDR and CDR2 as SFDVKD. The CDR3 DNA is TGTGCCACCAGTGATTTTAGCGGGGACCGAATTGCCGGGGAGCTGTTTTTT. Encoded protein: CATSDFSGDRIAGELFF.

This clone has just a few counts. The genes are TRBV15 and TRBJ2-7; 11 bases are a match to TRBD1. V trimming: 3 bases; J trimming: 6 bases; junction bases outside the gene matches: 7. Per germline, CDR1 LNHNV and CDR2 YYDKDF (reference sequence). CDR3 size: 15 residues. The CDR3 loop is CATSSYTGQGVEQYF. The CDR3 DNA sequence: TGTGCCACCAGCAGTTATACGGGACAGGGGGTCGAGCAGTACTTC.

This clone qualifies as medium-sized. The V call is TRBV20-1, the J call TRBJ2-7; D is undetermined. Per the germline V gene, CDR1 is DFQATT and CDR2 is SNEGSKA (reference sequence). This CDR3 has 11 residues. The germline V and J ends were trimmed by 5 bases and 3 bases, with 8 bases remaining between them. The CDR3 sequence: CSAWADYEQYF. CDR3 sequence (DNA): TGCAGTGCTTGGGCCGACTACGAGCAGTACTTC.

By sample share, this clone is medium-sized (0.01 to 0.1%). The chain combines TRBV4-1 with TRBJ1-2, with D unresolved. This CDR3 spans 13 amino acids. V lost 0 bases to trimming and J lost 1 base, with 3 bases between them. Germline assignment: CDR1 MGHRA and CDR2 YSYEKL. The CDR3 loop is CASSQDSNYGYTF. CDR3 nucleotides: TGCGCCAGCAGCCAAGACAGTAACTATGGCTACACCTTC.

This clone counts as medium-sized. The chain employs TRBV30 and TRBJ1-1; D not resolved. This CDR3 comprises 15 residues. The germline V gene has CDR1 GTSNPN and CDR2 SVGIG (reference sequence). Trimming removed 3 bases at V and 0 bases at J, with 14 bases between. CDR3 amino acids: CAWSPLDRMNTEAFF. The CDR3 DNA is TGTGCCTGGAGCCCATTAGACCGTATGAACACTGAAGCTTTCTTT.

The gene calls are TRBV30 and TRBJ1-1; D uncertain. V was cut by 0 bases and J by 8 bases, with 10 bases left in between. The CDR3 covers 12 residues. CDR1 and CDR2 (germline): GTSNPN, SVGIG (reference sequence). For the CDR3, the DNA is TGTGCCTGGAGTGTAGTGCTGGGAGAAGCTTTCTTT. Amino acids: CAWSVVLGEAFF.

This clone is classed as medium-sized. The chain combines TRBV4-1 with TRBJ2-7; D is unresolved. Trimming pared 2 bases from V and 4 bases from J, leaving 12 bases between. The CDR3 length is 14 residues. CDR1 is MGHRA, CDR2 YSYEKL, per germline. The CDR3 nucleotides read TGCGCCAGCAGCCAACCCGGTCAGAAATACGAGCAGTACTTC. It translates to CASSQPGQKYEQYF.

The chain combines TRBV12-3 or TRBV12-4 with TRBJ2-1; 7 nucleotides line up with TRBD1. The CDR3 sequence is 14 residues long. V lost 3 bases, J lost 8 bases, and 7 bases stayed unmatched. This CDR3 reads CASSFSRGLDEQFF. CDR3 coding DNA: TGTGCCAGCAGTTTTTCAAGGGGGCTCGATGAGCAGTTCTTC.

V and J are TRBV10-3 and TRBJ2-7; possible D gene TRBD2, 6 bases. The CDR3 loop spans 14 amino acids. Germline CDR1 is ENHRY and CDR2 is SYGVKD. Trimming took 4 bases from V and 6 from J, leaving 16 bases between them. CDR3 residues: CAISGVGGRAEQYF. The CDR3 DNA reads TGTGCCATCAGTGGGGTCGGGGGTCGCGCCGAGCAGTACTTC.

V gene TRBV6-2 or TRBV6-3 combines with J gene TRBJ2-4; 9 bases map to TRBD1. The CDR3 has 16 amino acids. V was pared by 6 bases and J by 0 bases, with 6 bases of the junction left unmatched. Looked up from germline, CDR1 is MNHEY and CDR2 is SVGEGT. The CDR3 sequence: CASSLQGAGAKNIQYF. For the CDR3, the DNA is TGTGCCAGCAGCTTACAGGGGGCCGGAGCCAAAAACATTCAGTACTTC.

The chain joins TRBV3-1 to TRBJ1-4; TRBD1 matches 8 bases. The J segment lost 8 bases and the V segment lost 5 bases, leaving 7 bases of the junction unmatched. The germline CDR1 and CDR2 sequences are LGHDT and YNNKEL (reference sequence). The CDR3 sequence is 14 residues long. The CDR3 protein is CASSYGQGKEKLFF. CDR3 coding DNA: TGTGCCAGCAGCTACGGACAGGGAAAAGAAAAACTGTTTTTT.

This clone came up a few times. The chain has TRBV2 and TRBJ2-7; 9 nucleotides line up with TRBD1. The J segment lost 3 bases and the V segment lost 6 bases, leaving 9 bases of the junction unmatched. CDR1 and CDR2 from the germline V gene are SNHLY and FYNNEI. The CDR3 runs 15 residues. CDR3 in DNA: TGTGCCAGCAGCGCCTCCCCGGGACAGGGCTACGAGCAGTACTTC. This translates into CASSASPGQGYEQYF.

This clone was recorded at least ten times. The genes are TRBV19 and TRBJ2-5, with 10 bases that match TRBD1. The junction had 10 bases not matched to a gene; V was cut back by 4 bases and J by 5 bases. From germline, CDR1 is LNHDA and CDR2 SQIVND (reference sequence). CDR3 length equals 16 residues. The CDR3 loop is CASSRRDRGTPETQYF. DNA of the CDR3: TGTGCCAGTAGTAGGAGGGACAGGGGCACGCCGGAGACCCAGTACTTC. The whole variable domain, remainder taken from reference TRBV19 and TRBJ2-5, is DGGITQSPKYLFRKEGQNVTLSCEQNLNHDAMYWYRQDPGQGLRLIYYSQIVNDFQKGDIAEGYSVSREKKESFPLTVTSAQKNPTAFYLCASSRRDRGTPETQYFGPGTRLLVL.

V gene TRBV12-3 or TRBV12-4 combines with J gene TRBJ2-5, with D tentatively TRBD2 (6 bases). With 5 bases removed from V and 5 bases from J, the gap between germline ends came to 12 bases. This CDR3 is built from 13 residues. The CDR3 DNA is TGTGCCAGCAGTCCTGGACTATTCGAGACCCAGTACTTC. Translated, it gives CASSPGLFETQYF.

DNA for the CDR3: TGTGCCAGTAGGCGGACAGGGGGCACCACAGATACGCAGTATTTT. Encoded protein: CASRRTGGTTDTQYF. The chain uses TRBV19 and TRBJ2-3; 11 bases agree with TRBD1. Trimming cost V 6 bases and J 2 bases; bases outside gene matches: 4. The CDR3 has 15 residues. The V gene's germline CDR1 is LNHDA and CDR2 SQIVND (reference sequence). The full variable domain, in which reference TRBV19 and TRBJ2-3 provide the parts outside the CDR3, is DGGITQSPKYLFRKEGQNVTLSCEQNLNHDAMYWYRQDPGQGLRLIYYSQIVNDFQKGDIAEGYSVSREKKESFPLTVTSAQKNPTAFYLCASRRTGGTTDTQYFGPGTRLTVL.

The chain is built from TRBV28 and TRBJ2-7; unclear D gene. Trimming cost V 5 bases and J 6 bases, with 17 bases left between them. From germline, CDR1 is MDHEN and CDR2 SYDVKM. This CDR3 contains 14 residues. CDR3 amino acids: CASSLGSPKGEQYF. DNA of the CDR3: TGTGCCAGCAGTCTTGGAAGTCCCAAGGGCGAGCAGTACTTC.

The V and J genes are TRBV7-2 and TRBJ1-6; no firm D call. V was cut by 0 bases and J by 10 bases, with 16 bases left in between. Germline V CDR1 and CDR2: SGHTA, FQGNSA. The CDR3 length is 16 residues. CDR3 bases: TGTGCCAGCAGCTTAGCAGGGTCTGGTTTTGGCTCACCCCTCCACTTT. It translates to CASSLAGSGFGSPLHF.

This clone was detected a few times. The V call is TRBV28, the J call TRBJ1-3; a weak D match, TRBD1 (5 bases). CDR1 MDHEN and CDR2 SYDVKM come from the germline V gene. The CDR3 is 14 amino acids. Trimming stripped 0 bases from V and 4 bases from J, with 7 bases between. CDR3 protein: CASSLWGLGNTIYF. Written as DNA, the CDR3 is TGTGCCAGCAGTTTATGGGGACTGGGAAACACCATATATTTT. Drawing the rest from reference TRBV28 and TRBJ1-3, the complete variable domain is DVKVTQSSRYLVKRTGEKVFLECVQDMDHENMFWYRQDPGLGLRLIYFSYDVKMKEKGDIPEGYSVSREKKERFSLILESASTNQTSMYLCASSLWGLGNTIYFGEGSWLTVV.

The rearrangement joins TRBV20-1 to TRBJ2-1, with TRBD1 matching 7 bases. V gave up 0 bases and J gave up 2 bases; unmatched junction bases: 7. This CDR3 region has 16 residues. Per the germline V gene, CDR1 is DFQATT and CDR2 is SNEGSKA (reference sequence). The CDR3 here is CSAREGQPRPYNEQFF. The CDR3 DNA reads TGCAGTGCTAGAGAGGGACAGCCGCGCCCCTACAATGAGCAGTTCTTC.

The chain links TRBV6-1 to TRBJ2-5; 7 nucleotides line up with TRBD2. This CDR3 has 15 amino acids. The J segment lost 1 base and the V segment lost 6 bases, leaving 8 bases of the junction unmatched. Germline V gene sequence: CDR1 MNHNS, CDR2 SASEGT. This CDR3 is CASRPLLASQETQYF. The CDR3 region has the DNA TGTGCCAGCAGACCACTACTAGCGTCCCAAGAGACCCAGTACTTC.

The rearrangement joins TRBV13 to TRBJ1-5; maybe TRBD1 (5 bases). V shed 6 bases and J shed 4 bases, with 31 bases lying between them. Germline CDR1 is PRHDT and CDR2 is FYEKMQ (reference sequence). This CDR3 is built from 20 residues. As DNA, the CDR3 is TGTGCCAGCAGACCCTATATCAGGGAAGTATGGAAAATTGGAAATCAGCCCCAGCATTTT. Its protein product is CASRPYIREVWKIGNQPQHF.

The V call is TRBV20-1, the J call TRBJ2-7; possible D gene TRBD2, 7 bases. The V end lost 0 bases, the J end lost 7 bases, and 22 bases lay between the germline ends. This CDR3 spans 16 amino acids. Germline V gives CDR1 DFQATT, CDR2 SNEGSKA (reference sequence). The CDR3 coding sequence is TGCAGTGCTAGAGATCAAGGGGGGGCTCACGGGAGGGAGCAGTACTTC. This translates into CSARDQGGAHGREQYF.

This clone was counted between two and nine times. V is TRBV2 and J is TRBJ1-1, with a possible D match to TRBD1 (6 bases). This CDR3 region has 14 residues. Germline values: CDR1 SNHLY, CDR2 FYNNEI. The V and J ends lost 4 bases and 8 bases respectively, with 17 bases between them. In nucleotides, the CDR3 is TGTGCCAGCAGTGCGTCCGGACAGCTCACGGAAGCTTTCTTT. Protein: CASSASGQLTEAFF.

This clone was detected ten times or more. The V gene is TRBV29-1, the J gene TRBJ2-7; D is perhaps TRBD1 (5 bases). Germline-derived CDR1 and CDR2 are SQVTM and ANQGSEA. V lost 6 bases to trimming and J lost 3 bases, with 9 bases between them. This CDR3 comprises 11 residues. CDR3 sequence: CSVKTVYEQYF. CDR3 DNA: TGCAGCGTAAAGACAGTCTACGAGCAGTACTTC.